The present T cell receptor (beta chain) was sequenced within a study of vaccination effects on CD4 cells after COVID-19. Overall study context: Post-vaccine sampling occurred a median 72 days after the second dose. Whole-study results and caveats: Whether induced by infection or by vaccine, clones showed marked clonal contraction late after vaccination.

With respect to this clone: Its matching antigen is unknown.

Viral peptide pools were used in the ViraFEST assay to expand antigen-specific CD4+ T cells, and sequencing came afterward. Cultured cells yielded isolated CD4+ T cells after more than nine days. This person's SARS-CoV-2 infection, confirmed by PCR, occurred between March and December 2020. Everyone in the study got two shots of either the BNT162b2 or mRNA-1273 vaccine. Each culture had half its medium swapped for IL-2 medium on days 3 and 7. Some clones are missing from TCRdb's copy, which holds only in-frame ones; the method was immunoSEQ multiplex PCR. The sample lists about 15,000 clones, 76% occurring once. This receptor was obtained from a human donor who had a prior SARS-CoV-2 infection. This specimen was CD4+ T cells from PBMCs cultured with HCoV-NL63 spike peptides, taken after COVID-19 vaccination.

CDR3 amino acids: CASSYGQGMGSYEQYF. DNA of the CDR3: TGTGCCAGCAGCTATGGACAGGGAATGGGGTCCTACGAGCAGTACTTC. The chain links TRBV5-4 to TRBJ2-7; 8 positions agree with TRBD1. This CDR3 region has 16 residues. Unmatched junction bases numbered 9, after V lost 3 bases and J lost 1 base. CDR1 is SGHNT, CDR2 YYREEE, per germline (reference sequence).